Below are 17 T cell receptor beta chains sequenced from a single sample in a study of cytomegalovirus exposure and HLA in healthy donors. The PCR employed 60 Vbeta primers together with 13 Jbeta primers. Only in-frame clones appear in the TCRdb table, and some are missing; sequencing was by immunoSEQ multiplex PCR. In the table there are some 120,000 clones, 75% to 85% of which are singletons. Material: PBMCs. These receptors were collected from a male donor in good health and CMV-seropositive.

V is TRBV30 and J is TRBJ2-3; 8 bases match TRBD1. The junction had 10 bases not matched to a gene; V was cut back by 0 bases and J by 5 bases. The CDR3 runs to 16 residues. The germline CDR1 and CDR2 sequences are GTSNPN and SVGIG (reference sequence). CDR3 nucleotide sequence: TGTGCCTGGAGTGTACTGGTCAGGGGGCGCGTAGATACGCAGTATTTT. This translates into CAWSVLVRGRVDTQYF.

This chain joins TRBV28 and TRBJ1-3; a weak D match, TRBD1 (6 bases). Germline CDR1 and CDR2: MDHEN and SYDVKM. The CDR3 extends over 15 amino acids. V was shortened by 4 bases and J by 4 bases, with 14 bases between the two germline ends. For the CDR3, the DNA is TGTGCCAGCAGTTCTCTGGACAGAGAAGGAAACACCATATATTTT. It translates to CASSSLDREGNTIYF.

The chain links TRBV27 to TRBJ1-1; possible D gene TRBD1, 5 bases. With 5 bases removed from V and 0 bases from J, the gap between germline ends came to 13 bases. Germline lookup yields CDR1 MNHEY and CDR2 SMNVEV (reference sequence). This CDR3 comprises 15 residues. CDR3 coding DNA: TGTGCCAGCAGTCCCCTAGGGGAAATGAACACTGAAGCTTTCTTT. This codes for CASSPLGEMNTEAFF.

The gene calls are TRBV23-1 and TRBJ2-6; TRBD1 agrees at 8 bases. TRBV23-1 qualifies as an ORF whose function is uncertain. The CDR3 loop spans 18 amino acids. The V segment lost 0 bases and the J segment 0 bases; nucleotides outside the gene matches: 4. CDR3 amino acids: CASSQSDRDFSGANVLTF. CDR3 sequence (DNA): TGCGCCAGCAGTCAATCGGACAGGGACTTCTCTGGGGCCAACGTCCTGACTTTC.

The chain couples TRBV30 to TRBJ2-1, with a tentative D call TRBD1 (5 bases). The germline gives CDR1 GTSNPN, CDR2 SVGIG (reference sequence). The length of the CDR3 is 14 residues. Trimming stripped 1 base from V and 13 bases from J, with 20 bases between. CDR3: CAWSGLLGQGPQFF. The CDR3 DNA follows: TGTGCCTGGAGTGGCCTTTTAGGCCAGGGCCCCCAGTTCTTC.

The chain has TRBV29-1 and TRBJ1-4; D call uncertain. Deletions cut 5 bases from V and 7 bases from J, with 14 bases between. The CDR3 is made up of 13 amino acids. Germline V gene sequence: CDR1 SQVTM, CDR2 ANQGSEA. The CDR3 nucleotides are TGCAGCGTTCGGGGTCAAGGGAGTGAAAAACTGTTTTTT. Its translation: CSVRGQGSEKLFF.

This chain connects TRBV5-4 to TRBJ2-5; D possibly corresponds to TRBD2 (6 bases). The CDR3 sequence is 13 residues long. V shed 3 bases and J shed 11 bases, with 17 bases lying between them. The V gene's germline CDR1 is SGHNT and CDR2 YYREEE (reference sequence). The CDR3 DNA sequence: TGTGCCAGCAGCTATGGAGGGCCGGAGGAGCAGTACTTC. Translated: CASSYGGPEEQYF.

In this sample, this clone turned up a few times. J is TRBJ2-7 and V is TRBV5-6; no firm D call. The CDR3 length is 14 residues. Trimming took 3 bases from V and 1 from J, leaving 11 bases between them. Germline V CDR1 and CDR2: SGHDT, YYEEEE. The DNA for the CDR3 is TGTGCCAGCAGCTCATACACAAATTCCTACGAGCAGTACTTC. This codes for CASSSYTNSYEQYF.

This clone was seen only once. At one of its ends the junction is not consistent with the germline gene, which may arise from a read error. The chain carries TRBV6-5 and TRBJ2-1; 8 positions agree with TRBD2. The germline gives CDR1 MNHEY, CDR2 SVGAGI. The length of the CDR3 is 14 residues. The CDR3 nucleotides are TGTGCCTGCAGCAGACCGGGACTAGAGAGGGAGCAGTTCTTC. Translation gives CACSRPGLEREQFF.

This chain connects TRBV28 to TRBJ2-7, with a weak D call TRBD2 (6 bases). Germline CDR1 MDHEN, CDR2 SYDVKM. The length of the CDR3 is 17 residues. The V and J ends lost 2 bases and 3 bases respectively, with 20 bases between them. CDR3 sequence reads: CASSLPPGGTWNYEQYF. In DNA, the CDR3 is TGTGCCAGCAGTTTACCCCCTGGCGGGACCTGGAACTACGAGCAGTACTTC.

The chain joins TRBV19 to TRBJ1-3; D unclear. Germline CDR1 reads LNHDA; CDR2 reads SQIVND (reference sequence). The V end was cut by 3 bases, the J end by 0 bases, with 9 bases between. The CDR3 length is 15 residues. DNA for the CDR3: TGTGCCAGTAGTATCACACAGATCTCTGGAAACACCATATATTTT. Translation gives CASSITQISGNTIYF.

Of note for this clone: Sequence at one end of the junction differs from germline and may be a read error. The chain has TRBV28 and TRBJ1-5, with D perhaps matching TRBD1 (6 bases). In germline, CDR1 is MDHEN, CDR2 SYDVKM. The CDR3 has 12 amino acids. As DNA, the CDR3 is TGTGCCAGCAGTTTAGGAGGACAGACGCCAAGTTTT. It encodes CASSLGGQTPSF. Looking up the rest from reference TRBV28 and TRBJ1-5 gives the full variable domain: DVKVTQSSRYLVKRTGEKVFLECVQDMDHENMFWYRQDPGLGLRLIYFSYDVKMKEKGDIPEGYSVSREKKERFSLILESASTNQTSMYLCASSLGGQTPSFGDGTRLSIL.

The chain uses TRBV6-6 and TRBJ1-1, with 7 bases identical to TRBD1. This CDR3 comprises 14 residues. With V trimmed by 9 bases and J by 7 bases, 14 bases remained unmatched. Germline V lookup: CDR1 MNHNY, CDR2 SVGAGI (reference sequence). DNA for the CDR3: TGTGCCAGTCTAACTAGGGGGCAGGGTGGTGAAGCTTTCTTT. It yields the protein CASLTRGQGGEAFF.

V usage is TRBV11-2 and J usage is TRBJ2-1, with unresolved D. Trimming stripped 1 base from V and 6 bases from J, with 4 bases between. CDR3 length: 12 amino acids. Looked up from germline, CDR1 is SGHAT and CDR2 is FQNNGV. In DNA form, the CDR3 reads TGTGCCAGCAGCTTAGGGAGCAATGAGCAGTTCTTC. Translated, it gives CASSLGSNEQFF.

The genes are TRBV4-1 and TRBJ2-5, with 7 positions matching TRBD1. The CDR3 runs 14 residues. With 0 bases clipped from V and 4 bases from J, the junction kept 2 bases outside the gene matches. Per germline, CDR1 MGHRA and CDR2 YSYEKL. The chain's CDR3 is CASSQEHRGETQYF. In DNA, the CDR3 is TGCGCCAGCAGCCAAGAGCACAGGGGAGAGACCCAGTACTTC.

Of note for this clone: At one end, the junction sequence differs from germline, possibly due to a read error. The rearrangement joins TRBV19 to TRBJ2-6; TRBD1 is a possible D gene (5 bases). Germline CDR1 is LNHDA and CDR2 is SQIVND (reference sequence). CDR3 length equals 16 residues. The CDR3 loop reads CASSRLQGSGANGLTF. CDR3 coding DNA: TGTGCCAGTAGTCGCCTCCAGGGCTCTGGGGCCAACGGCCTGACTTTC. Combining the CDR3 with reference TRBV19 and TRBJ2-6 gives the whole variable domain DGGITQSPKYLFRKEGQNVTLSCEQNLNHDAMYWYRQDPGQGLRLIYYSQIVNDFQKGDIAEGYSVSREKKESFPLTVTSAQKNPTAFYLCASSRLQGSGANGLTFGAGSRLTVL.

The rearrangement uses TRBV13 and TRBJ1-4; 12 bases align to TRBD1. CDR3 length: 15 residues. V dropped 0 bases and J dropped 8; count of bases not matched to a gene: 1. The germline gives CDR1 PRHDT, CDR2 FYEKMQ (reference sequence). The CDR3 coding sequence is TGTGCCAGCAGCTTAGGAGGGACAGGGGGCGAAAAACTGTTTTTT. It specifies CASSLGGTGGEKLFF.